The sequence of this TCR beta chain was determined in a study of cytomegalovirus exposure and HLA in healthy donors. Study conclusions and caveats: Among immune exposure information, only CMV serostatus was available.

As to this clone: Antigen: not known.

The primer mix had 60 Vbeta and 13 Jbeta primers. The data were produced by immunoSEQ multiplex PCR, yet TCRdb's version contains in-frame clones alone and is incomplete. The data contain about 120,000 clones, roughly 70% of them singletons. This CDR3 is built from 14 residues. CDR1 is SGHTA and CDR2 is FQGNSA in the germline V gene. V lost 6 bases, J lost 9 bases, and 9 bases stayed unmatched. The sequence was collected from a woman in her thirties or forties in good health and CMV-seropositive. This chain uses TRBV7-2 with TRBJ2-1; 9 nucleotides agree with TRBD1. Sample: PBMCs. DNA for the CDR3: TGTGCCAGCAGATTTGGACAGGGGTACGGTGAGCAGTTCTTC. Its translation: CASRFGQGYGEQFF.